The 11 T cell receptor beta chains below all came from one sample that was sequenced in a study of blood T cell repertoires in COVID-19. Profiled with immunoSEQ multiplex PCR; TCRdb holds only in-frame clones, not every one. The sample lists over 100,000 clones; approximately 87% were seen once. The sequenced sample consisted of peripheral blood. Receptors originate from a man aged 45-65 years with active COVID-19.

This clone has just a few counts. The J gene is TRBJ2-1, the V gene TRBV7-2, with D perhaps TRBD1 (6 bases). The V gene lost 5 bases and the J gene lost 6 bases, with 11 bases spanning the gap. There are 13 residues in the CDR3. In germline, CDR1 is SGHTA, CDR2 FQGNSA. CDR3: CASSQDRRNEQFF. In DNA form, the CDR3 reads TGTGCCAGCAGCCAGGACAGACGCAATGAGCAGTTCTTC.

This rearrangement joins TRBV5-1 to TRBJ1-2; D may be TRBD1 (6 bases). Germline V gives CDR1 SGHRS, CDR2 YFSETQ. With 4 bases removed from V and 8 bases from J, the gap between germline ends came to 30 bases. This CDR3 region has 18 residues. CDR3 bases: TGCGCCAGCAGCCTCACAGGGATAGGAAGAGACGCCACGGAGGGCTACACCTTC. Encoded protein: CASSLTGIGRDATEGYTF.

The rearrangement joins TRBV5-1 to TRBJ1-4; no reliable D call. CDR3 length equals 15 residues. Germline lookup yields CDR1 SGHRS and CDR2 YFSETQ. V gave up 0 bases and J gave up 3 bases, with 9 bases separating them. The CDR3 protein is CASSLVAGPNEKLFF. CDR3 DNA sequence: TGCGCCAGCAGCTTGGTTGCAGGCCCTAATGAAAAACTGTTTTTT.

As DNA, the CDR3 is TGTGCCAGCAGCCAGGACTTGGCCTGGCTCGGAAACACCATATATTTT. Translated: CASSQDLAWLGNTIYF. The rearrangement links TRBV7-2 to TRBJ1-3; no clear D. The germline CDR1 and CDR2 sequences are SGHTA and FQGNSA. V lost 5 bases and J 4 bases, leaving 18 bases between the germline ends. CDR3 length equals 16 residues.

The J gene is TRBJ1-5, the V gene TRBV6-5, with a tentative D call TRBD1 (6 bases). Trimming pared 7 bases from V and 7 bases from J, leaving 14 bases between. The germline V gene has CDR1 MNHEY and CDR2 SVGAGI. The CDR3 is 13 amino acids. The CDR3 sequence: CASNRQAEQPQHF. The DNA of the CDR3 is TGTGCCAGCAATCGACAGGCGGAACAGCCCCAGCATTTT.

J is TRBJ2-5 and V is TRBV18; weak D call: TRBD2 (5 bases). Germline V lookup: CDR1 KGHSH, CDR2 LQKENI. The CDR3 runs 15 residues. Trimming cost V 2 bases and J 3 bases, with 13 bases left between them. CDR3 amino acids: CASSPLDWYKETQYF. The CDR3 DNA reads as TGTGCCAGCTCACCATTGGACTGGTACAAAGAGACCCAGTACTTC.

The rearrangement uses TRBV9 and TRBJ1-2; 7 nucleotides match TRBD1. Germline CDR1 and CDR2: SGDLS and YYNGEE. This CDR3 has 13 amino acids. The V and J ends lost 2 bases and 3 bases, in that order; junction bases with no gene match: 1. DNA of the CDR3: TGTGCCAGCAGCGTCCAGGGGGACTATGGCTACACCTTC. Translating it yields CASSVQGDYGYTF. Using reference TRBV9 and TRBJ1-2 for the parts outside the CDR3, the full variable domain is DSGVTQTPKHLITATGQRVTLRCSPRSGDLSVYWYQQSLDQGLQFLIQYYNGEERAKGNILERFSAQQFPDLHSELNLSSLELGDSALYFCASSVQGDYGYTFGSGTRLTVV.

Remarks on this clone: At one of its ends the junction is not consistent with the germline gene, which may arise from a read error. This chain connects TRBV6-6 to TRBJ2-1; 10 bases line up with TRBD2. This CDR3 spans 16 amino acids. Germline V gene lookup returns CDR1 MNHNY and CDR2 SVGAGI (reference sequence). CDR3 protein: CASRYSSGGARNEQFF. CDR3 coding DNA: TGTGCCAGCAGATACTCCAGCGGGGGGGCTAGGAATGAGCAGTTCTTC.

This sequence joins TRBV19 and TRBJ1-1, with D possibly being TRBD1 (6 bases). V gave up 9 bases and J gave up 0 bases, with 11 bases separating them. The CDR3 contains 13 residues. Germline CDR1 reads LNHDA; CDR2 reads SQIVND (reference sequence). The CDR3 DNA is TGTGCCAGCGGACAGCAAATGAACACTGAAGCTTTCTTT. This codes for CASGQQMNTEAFF.

The chain is built from TRBV6-1 and TRBJ2-7, with TRBD1 identical over 8 bases. The germline V gene has CDR1 MNHNS and CDR2 SASEGT. This CDR3 has 17 residues. After removal of 2 bases from V and 5 bases from J, the junction contained 14 bases not matched to a gene. The CDR3 DNA is TGTGCCAGCAGTGAACATCCCTCGGGACAGGATCGGGACGAGCAGTACTTC. Translation gives CASSEHPSGQDRDEQYF.

The chain employs TRBV7-8 and TRBJ2-2; 7 positions match TRBD1. Germline V lookup: CDR1 SGHVS, CDR2 FQNEAQ. V trimming: 5 bases; J trimming: 3 bases; junction bases outside the gene matches: 3. CDR3 length: 14 residues. The CDR3, as DNA: TGTGCCAGCAGCACCGGACAGGACACCGGGGAGCTGTTTTTT. It specifies CASSTGQDTGELFF.